This T cell receptor beta chain emerged from a study of response to subunit inactivated influenza vaccine. Findings of the study overall: Authors proposed each seasonal influenza vaccination draws in few new T cells.

There are a few counts of this clonotype. Its antigen is as yet unknown. TCRdb passed the RT-PCR reads through MiXCR, listing each CDR3 protein once. The table shows 800,000 to 1,000,000 distinct CDR3 sequences, with around 20% occurring only once. Trimming pared 6 bases from V and 4 bases from J, leaving 15 bases between. Germline loops: CDR1 SGHTA, CDR2 FQGNSA. The CDR3 runs to 14 residues. The chain links TRBV7-2 to TRBJ1-1, with a weak D call TRBD1 (5 bases). The receptor comes from a man in his forties or fifties who received an inactivated influenza vaccine. Specimen: PBMCs from blood, collected 5 days after vaccination. The CDR3 DNA is TGTGCCAGCAGTATGGGCAGGGCTGGCACTGAAGCTTTCTTT. Translated: CASSMGRAGTEAFF.